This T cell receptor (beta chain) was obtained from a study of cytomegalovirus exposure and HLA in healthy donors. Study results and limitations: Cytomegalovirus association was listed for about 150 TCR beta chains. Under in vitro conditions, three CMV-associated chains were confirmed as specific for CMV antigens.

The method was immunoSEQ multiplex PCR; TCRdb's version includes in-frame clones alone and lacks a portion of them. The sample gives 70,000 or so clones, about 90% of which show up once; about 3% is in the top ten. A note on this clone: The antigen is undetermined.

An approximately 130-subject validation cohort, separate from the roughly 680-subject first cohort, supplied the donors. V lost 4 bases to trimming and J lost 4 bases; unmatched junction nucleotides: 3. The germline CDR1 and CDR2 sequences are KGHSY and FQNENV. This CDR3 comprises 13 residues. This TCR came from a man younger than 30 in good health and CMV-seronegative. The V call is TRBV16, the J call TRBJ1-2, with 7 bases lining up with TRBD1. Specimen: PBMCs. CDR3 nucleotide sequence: TGTGCCAGCAGCCCAGGACAGGCCTATGGCTACACCTTC. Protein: CASSPGQAYGYTF.